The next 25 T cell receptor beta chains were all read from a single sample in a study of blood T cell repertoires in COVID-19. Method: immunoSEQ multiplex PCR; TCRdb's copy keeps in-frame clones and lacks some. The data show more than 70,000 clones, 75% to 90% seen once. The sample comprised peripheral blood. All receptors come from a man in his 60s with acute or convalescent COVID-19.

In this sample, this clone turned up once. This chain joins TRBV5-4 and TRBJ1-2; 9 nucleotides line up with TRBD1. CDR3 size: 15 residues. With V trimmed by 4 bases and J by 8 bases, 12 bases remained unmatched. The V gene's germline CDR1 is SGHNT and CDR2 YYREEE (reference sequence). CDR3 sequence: CASSLQGALPRGYTF. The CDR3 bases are TGTGCCAGCAGCCTACAGGGGGCCCTACCTCGAGGCTACACCTTC.

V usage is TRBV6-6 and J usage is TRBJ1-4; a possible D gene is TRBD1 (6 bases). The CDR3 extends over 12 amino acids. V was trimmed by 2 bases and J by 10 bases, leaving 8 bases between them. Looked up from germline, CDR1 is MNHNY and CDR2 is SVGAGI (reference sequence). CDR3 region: CASSYDRRKLFF. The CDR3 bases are TGTGCCAGCAGTTACGACAGGAGAAAACTGTTTTTT.

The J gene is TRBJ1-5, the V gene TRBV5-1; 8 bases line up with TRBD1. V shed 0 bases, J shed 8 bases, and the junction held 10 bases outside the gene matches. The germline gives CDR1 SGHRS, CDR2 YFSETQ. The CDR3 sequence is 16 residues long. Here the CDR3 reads CASSLGDRLQGEPQHF. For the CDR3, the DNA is TGCGCCAGCAGCTTGGGGGACAGGCTACAGGGAGAGCCCCAGCATTTT.

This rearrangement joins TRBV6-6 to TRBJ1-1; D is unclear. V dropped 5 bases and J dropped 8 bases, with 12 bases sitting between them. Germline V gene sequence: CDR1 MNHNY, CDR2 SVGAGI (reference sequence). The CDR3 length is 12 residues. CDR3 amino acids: CASSDRGGEAFF. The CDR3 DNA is TGTGCCAGCAGTGACCGAGGAGGAGAAGCTTTCTTT.

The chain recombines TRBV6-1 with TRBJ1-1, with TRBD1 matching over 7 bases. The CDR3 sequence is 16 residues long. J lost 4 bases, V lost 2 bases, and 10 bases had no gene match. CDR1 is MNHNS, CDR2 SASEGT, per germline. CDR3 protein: CASSESFQGVGTEAFF. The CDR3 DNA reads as TGTGCCAGCAGTGAAAGTTTCCAGGGGGTTGGCACTGAAGCTTTCTTT.

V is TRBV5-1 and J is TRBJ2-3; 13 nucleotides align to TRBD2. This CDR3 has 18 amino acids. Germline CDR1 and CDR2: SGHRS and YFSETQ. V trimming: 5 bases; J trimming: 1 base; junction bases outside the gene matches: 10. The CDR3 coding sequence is TGCGCCAGCAGACGAACTAGCGGGAGGGCACAGGGCACAGATACGCAGTATTTT. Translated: CASRRTSGRAQGTDTQYF.

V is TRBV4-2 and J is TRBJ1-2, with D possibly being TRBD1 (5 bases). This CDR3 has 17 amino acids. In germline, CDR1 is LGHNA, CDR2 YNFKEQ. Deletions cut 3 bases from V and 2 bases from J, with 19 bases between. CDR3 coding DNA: TGTGCCAGCAGCCATATTCCCGGGTCCGGGGGGAACTATGGCTACACCTTC. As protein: CASSHIPGSGGNYGYTF.

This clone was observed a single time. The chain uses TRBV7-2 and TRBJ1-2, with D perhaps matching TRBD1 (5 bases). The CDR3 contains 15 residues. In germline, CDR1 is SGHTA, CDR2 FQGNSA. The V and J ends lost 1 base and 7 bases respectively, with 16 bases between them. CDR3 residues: CASSLDVQGTGGYTF. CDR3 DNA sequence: TGTGCCAGCAGCTTAGATGTCCAGGGTACTGGTGGCTACACCTTC. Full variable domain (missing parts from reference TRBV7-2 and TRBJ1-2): GAGVSQSPSNKVTEKGKDVELRCDPISGHTALYWYRQSLGQGLEFLIYFQGNSAPDKSGLPSDRFSAERTGGSVSTLTIQRTQQEDSAVYLCASSLDVQGTGGYTFGSGTRLTVV.

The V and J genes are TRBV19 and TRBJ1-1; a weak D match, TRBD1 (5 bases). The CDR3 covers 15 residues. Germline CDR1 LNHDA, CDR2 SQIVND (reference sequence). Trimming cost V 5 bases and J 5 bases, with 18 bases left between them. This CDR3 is CASSLPREGWTEAFF. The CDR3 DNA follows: TGTGCCAGTAGTTTACCCCGGGAGGGGTGGACTGAAGCTTTCTTT. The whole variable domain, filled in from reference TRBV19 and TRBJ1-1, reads DGGITQSPKYLFRKEGQNVTLSCEQNLNHDAMYWYRQDPGQGLRLIYYSQIVNDFQKGDIAEGYSVSREKKESFPLTVTSAQKNPTAFYLCASSLPREGWTEAFFGQGTRLTVV.

The CDR3, as DNA: TGTGCCAGCAGTTACGAGGAGGGGGCCACTGAAGCTTTCTTT. Amino acid sequence: CASSYEEGATEAFF. The chain has TRBV6-6 and TRBJ1-1, with 7 bases aligning to TRBD1. Germline V gene data show CDR1 as MNHNY and CDR2 as SVGAGI (reference sequence). After removal of 2 bases from V and 4 bases from J, the junction contained 4 bases not matched to a gene. The CDR3 totals 14 residues.

The CDR3 nucleotides read TGCAGCGTTTCCAGGGCAGTGGGTACTGAAGCTTTCTTT. The encoded protein is CSVSRAVGTEAFF. The chain joins TRBV29-1 to TRBJ1-1, with D perhaps matching TRBD1 (5 bases). From germline, CDR1 is SQVTM and CDR2 ANQGSEA. Trimming took off 5 bases at V and 5 bases at J, with 15 bases between the two ends. The CDR3 totals 13 residues.

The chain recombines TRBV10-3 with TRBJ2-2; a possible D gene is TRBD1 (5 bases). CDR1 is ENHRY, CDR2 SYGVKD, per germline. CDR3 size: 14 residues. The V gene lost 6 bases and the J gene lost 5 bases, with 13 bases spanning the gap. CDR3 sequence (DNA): TGTGCCATCAGGGGTCAGGGTGAGACCGGGGAGCTGTTTTTT. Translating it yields CAIRGQGETGELFF.

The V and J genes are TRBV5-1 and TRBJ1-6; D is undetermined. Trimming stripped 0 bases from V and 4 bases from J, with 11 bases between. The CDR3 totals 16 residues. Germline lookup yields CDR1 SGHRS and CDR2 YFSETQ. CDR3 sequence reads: CASSLAGVQYNSPLHF. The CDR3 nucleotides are TGCGCCAGCAGCTTGGCTGGCGTACAGTATAATTCACCCCTCCACTTT.

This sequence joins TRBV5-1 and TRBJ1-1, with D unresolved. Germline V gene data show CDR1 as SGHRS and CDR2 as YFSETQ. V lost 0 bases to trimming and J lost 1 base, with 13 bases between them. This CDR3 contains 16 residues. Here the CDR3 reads CASSLAGAPANTEAFF. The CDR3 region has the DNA TGCGCCAGCAGCTTGGCGGGAGCGCCGGCGAACACTGAAGCTTTCTTT.

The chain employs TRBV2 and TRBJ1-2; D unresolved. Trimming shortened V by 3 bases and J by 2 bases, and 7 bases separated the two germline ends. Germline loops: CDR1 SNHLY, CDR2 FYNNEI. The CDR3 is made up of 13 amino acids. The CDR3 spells CASSEGENYGYTF. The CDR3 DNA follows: TGTGCCAGCAGTGAGGGCGAAAACTATGGCTACACCTTC.

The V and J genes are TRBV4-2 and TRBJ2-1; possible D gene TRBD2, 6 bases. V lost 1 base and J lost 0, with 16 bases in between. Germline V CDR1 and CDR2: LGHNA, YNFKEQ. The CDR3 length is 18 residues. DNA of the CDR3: TGTGCCAGCAGCCAAGTAATGGGCGGGATGGGCTCCTACAATGAGCAGTTCTTC. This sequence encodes CASSQVMGGMGSYNEQFF.

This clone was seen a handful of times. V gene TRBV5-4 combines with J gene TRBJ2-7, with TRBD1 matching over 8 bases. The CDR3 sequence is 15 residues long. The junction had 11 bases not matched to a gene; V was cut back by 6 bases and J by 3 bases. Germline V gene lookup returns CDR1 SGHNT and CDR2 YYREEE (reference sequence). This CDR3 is CASTQSGGQGYEQYF. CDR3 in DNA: TGTGCCAGCACCCAAAGCGGCGGACAGGGCTACGAGCAGTACTTC. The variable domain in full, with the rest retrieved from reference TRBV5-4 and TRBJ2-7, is ETGVTQSPTHLIKTRGQQVTLRCSSQSGHNTVSWYQQALGQGPQFIFQYYREEENGRGNFPPRFSGLQFPNYSSELNVNALELDDSALYLCASTQSGGQGYEQYFGPGTRLTVT.

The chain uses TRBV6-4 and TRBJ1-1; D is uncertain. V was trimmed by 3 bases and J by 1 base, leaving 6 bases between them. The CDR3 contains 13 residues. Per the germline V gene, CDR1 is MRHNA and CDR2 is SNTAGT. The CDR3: CASSETGNTEAFF. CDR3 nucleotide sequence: TGTGCCAGCAGTGAAACGGGGAACACTGAAGCTTTCTTT.

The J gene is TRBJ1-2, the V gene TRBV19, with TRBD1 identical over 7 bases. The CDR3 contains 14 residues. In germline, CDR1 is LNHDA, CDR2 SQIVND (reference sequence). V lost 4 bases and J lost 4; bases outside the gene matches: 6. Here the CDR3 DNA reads TGTGCCAGTAGTACCCTGGGACAGTCCTATGGCTACACCTTC. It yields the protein CASSTLGQSYGYTF.

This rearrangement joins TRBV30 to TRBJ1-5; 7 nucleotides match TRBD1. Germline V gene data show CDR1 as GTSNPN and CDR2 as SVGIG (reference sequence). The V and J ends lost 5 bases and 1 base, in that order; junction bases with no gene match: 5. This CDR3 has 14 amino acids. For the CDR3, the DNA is TGTGCCTGGGCACACAGGGGCAGCAATCAGCCCCAGCATTTT. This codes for CAWAHRGSNQPQHF. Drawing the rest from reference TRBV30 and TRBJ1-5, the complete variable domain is SQTIHQWPATLVQPVGSPLSLECTVEGTSNPNLYWYRQAAGRGLQLLFYSVGIGQISSEVPQNLSASRPQDRQFILSSKKLLLSDSGFYLCAWAHRGSNQPQHFGDGTRLSIL.

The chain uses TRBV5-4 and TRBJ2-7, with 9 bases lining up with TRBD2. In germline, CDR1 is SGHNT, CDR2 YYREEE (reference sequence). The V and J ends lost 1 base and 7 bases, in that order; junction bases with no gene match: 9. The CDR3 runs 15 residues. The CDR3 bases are TGTGCCAGCAGCTTGTCTCTTGCTAGCGGGAAAGAGCAGTACTTC. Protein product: CASSLSLASGKEQYF.

The chain's CDR3 is CASSLLGTSGGVTPYEQYF. CDR3 bases: TGTGCCAGCAGCCTTCTAGGGACTAGCGGGGGGGTTACCCCCTACGAGCAGTACTTC. The chain recombines TRBV3-1 (or the pseudogene TRBV3-2) with TRBJ2-7; 16 nucleotides line up with TRBD2. Trimming removed 4 bases from V and 2 bases from J; junction bases left unmatched: 11. The CDR3 has 19 residues. Germline V gene data show CDR1 as LGHDT and CDR2 as YNNKEL (reference sequence).

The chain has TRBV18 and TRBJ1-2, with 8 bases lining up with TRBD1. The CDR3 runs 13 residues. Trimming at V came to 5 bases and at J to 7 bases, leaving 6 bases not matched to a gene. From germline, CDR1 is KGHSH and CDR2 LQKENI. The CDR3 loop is CASSKDREGGYTF. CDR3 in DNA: TGTGCCAGCTCAAAGGACAGGGAAGGTGGCTACACCTTC.

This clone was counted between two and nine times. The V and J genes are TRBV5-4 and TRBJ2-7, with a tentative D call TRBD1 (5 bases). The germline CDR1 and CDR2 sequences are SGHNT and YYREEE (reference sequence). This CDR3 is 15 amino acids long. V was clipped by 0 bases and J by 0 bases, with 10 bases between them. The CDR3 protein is CASSLGAGFSYEQYF. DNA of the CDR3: TGTGCCAGCAGCTTGGGGGCAGGGTTCTCCTACGAGCAGTACTTC.

The chain's CDR3 is CAWSVAGALYYGYTF. CDR3 sequence (DNA): TGTGCCTGGAGTGTCGCAGGGGCGCTGTACTATGGCTACACCTTC. This chain connects TRBV30 to TRBJ1-2, with D maybe TRBD1 (6 bases). The CDR3 covers 15 residues. Germline V gene lookup returns CDR1 GTSNPN and CDR2 SVGIG (reference sequence). Deletions cut 0 bases from V and 3 bases from J, with 14 bases between.